The rows below give T cell receptor beta chains drawn from one sample of a study of blood T cell repertoires in COVID-19. Assay used: immunoSEQ multiplex PCR; TCRdb lists only in-frame clones, some missing. The data contain around 200,000 clones, around 90% of them singletons. Sequencing was done on a sample of PBMCs or T cells enriched from blood (not recorded which). The receptor source for this set is a man aged 30 to 45 who had recovered from COVID-19. CDR3s leave out the opening cysteine and the closing phenylalanine or tryptophan. A D gene is named only where the DNA matches it firmly.

d_call,v_call,cdr3_aa
TRBD2,TRBV3-1/TRBV3-2,ASSHTSGRAIDEQF
-,TRBV5-6,ASSLGIWAGNTEAF
TRBD2,TRBV11-3,ASSLVPSGSHEQY
-,TRBV4-2,ASSQDASRYEQY
TRBD2,TRBV5-1,ASSLPMTSGSGEQY
TRBD2,TRBV18,ASSEGLAGAHEQF
-,TRBV30,AWSPGGSNQPQH
TRBD1,TRBV5-1,ASSIGTAYDEKLF
-,TRBV20-1,STTDTGELF
TRBD2,TRBV28,ASSAFSGSSYNEQF
-,TRBV30,AWSEDSTTDTQY
-,TRBV7-2,ASSQTVAKNIQY
-,TRBV19,ASSMTGITEAF
-,TRBV5-4,ASSTLFRQDMNTEAF
TRBD2,TRBV5-5,ASSFRLAGVNTGELF
TRBD1,TRBV9,ASSDGDRHSGANVLT
-,TRBV12-3/TRBV12-4,ASRRESGLPLH
-,TRBV9,ASSVGTGGVVY
TRBD1,TRBV27,ASSLGQGLGSPLH
-,TRBV29-1,SVDSTSGANVLT
-,TRBV6-2/TRBV6-3,ASSQGTRGDLNEQF
-,TRBV6-5,ASSPGSNQETQY
TRBD1,TRBV28,ASSFFLGQGEQF
-,TRBV19,ASSIRRGGQPQH
TRBD1,TRBV5-3,ARSQDREICGYT
-,TRBV10-2,ASKQGDYEQY
TRBD2,TRBV3-1/TRBV3-2,ASSQDTASGSREQY
-,TRBV18,ASSPDSSSQPQH
TRBD1,TRBV28,ASRLPGQTYEQY
-,TRBV5-1,ASSVQGGGELF
TRBD1,TRBV5-1,ASSSYTTGELTDTQY
TRBD1,TRBV27,ASSLALRGPTEAF
TRBD1,TRBV5-8,ASSLWTGNNEQF
TRBD2,TRBV5-1,ASSLPPETSGLNNEQF
-,TRBV4-1,ASSPPERAGNYGYT
-,TRBV18,ASSWSSGRLYEQY